The 29 T cell receptor beta chains presented below share a single source sample, sequenced in a study of cytomegalovirus exposure and HLA in healthy donors. The study ran its PCR with 60 Vbeta and 13 Jbeta primers. Produced via immunoSEQ multiplex PCR; TCRdb's table is partial and in-frame only. The sample comprises about 170,000 clones, approximately 84% of which are singletons, and 2% to 2.5% rests with the top ten. Sequenced material: PBMCs. Every receptor here comes from a man between 18 and 29 years old in good health and CMV-seropositive.

V and J are TRBV12-1 and TRBJ1-2; TRBD1 is the table's D call, not checked against the DNA. TRBV12-1 is deemed a pseudogene. The CDR3 loop spans 15 amino acids. CDR3 protein: CASSFGTGGTYGYTF. The CDR3 bases are TGTGCCAGCAGCTTTGGGACAGGGGGTACCTATGGCTACACCTTC.

The chain employs TRBV4-1 and TRBJ1-5; D possibly corresponds to TRBD1 (5 bases). In germline, CDR1 is MGHRA, CDR2 YSYEKL. The CDR3 totals 15 residues. V shed 4 bases and J shed 1 base, with 11 bases lying between them. CDR3 protein: CASSPQGGSNQPQHF. CDR3 sequence (DNA): TGCGCCAGCAGCCCTCAGGGAGGCAGCAATCAGCCCCAGCATTTT.

V is TRBV21-1 and J is TRBJ1-6; the D call of TRBD1 is as the table states it, not checked on the DNA. TRBV21-1 is listed as a pseudogene. The CDR3 consists of 16 residues. CDR3 DNA: TGTGCCAGCTGGGGGCGGGCTAGCTCCTATAATTCACCCCTCCACTTT. This translates into CASWGRASSYNSPLHF.

This clone was recorded once. The gene calls are TRBV6-1 and TRBJ1-2; 9 bases line up with TRBD1. Germline CDR1 and CDR2: MNHNS and SASEGT. The trim removed 4 bases at V and 8 bases at J, leaving 5 bases unmatched. The CDR3 covers 13 residues. CDR3 nucleotide sequence: TGTGCCAGCAGTGGGTACAGGGGGCTAGGCTACACCTTC. This encodes CASSGYRGLGYTF.

The CDR3 sequence: CASTGEFGSNQPQHF. The DNA of the CDR3 is TGTGCCAGCACCGGGGAATTCGGGAGCAATCAGCCCCAGCATTTT. The chain carries TRBV2 and TRBJ1-5; no clear D. With 7 bases removed from V and 1 base from J, the gap between germline ends came to 14 bases. Per the germline V gene, CDR1 is SNHLY and CDR2 is FYNNEI. The CDR3 covers 15 residues.

The chain is built from TRBV5-4 and TRBJ2-7; TRBD1 is a possible D gene (5 bases). In germline, CDR1 is SGHNT, CDR2 YYREEE (reference sequence). Deletions cut 0 bases from V and 0 bases from J, with 7 bases between. This CDR3 spans 14 amino acids. CDR3: CASSLVGASYEQYF. The CDR3 nucleotides are TGTGCCAGCAGCTTGGTTGGGGCCTCCTACGAGCAGTACTTC.

J is TRBJ1-2 and V is TRBV7-2; D not resolved. The length of the CDR3 is 14 residues. V shed 0 bases and J shed 8 bases, with 13 bases lying between them. Germline V gene sequence: CDR1 SGHTA, CDR2 FQGNSA. The CDR3 nucleotides are TGTGCCAGCAGCTTAGCCTTGAGATTCACCGGCTACACCTTC. Translation: CASSLALRFTGYTF.

CDR3 nucleotide sequence: TGTGCCAGCAGCTTGACTAGCGGGTCAGCCTACGAGCAGTACTTC. This translates into CASSLTSGSAYEQYF. The rearrangement links TRBV5-6 to TRBJ2-7; TRBD2 matches 9 bases. The length of the CDR3 is 15 residues. The V and J ends lost 1 base and 2 bases, in that order; junction bases with no gene match: 4. The germline V gene encodes CDR1 SGHDT and CDR2 YYEEEE. The full variable domain, rest sourced from reference TRBV5-6 and TRBJ2-7, is DAGVTQSPTHLIKTRGQQVTLRCSPKSGHDTVSWYQQALGQGPQFIFQYYEEEERQRGNFPDRFSGHQFPNYSSELNVNALLLGDSALYLCASSLTSGSAYEQYFGPGTRLTVT.

The rearrangement joins TRBV6-1 to TRBJ2-7, with 8 nucleotides matching TRBD1. This CDR3 has 17 amino acids. Losses at the gene ends were 2 bases for V and 0 bases for J; bases not matched to a gene: 9. In germline, CDR1 is MNHNS, CDR2 SASEGT. CDR3 coding DNA: TGTGCCAGCAGTGAACCCCTGGGACAGGTTTCCTCCTACGAGCAGTACTTC. It encodes CASSEPLGQVSSYEQYF.

V is TRBV15 and J is TRBJ1-1; D possibly corresponds to TRBD1 (5 bases). V dropped 0 bases and J dropped 5 bases, with 13 bases sitting between them. There are 15 residues in the CDR3. Per the germline V gene, CDR1 is LNHNV and CDR2 is YYDKDF (reference sequence). The CDR3 DNA reads TGTGCCACCAGCAGAGATTTGGGGGGAGAGACTGAAGCTTTCTTT. This translates into CATSRDLGGETEAFF.

V and J are TRBV5-5 and TRBJ2-1, with 15 bases lining up with TRBD2. V was pared by 4 bases and J by 7 bases, with 3 bases of the junction left unmatched. CDR1 is SGHKS, CDR2 YYEKEE, per germline (reference sequence). The CDR3 is 15 amino acids. The CDR3 region is CASSRGTSGGNEQFF. The CDR3 DNA sequence: TGTGCCAGCAGCCGCGGGACTAGCGGGGGGAATGAGCAGTTCTTC.

The V and J genes are TRBV7-8 and TRBJ2-5, with 8 bases that match TRBD2. The J call is doubtful: the DNA matches TRBJ2-7 better. The germline CDR1 and CDR2 sequences are SGHVS and FQNEAQ. The CDR3 is 13 residues long. CDR3 region: CASRPGGVYEQYF. The DNA of the CDR3 is TGTGCCAGCAGACCCGGGGGGGTTTACGAGCAGTACTTC.

V usage is TRBV7-6 and J usage is TRBJ2-1; 12 bases align to TRBD2. Unmatched junction bases numbered 6, after V lost 7 bases and J lost 2 bases. This CDR3 is built from 16 residues. The germline V gene has CDR1 SGHVS and CDR2 FNYEAQ. CDR3 DNA: TGTGCCAGCATCTTGACTAGCGGGGGAGCCTACAATGAGCAGTTCTTC. Translating it yields CASILTSGGAYNEQFF.

As to this clone: This sample includes further DNA sequences coding for the same CDR3. J is TRBJ1-1 and V is TRBV18; TRBD1 is a possible D gene (5 bases). The germline CDR1 and CDR2 sequences are KGHSH and LQKENI. V lost 6 bases and J 1 base, leaving 9 bases between the germline ends. CDR3 size: 13 residues. For the CDR3, the DNA is TGTGCCAGCTCCCCCACAGGGAACACTGAAGCTTTCTTT. This sequence encodes CASSPTGNTEAFF.

The chain joins TRBV4-1 to TRBJ2-4; 8 nucleotides agree with TRBD1. The CDR3 extends over 19 amino acids. Germline V lookup: CDR1 MGHRA, CDR2 YSYEKL. J was trimmed by 4 bases and V by 0 bases; bases with no gene match: 14. The CDR3 sequence is CASSQDPGTGELEKNIQYF. CDR3 bases: TGCGCCAGCAGCCAAGATCCTGGGACAGGAGAGTTAGAAAAAAACATTCAGTACTTC.

The rearrangement joins TRBV5-4 to TRBJ2-7; 7 bases match TRBD2. Losses at the gene ends were 0 bases for V and 3 bases for J; bases not matched to a gene: 9. The germline V gene has CDR1 SGHNT and CDR2 YYREEE (reference sequence). The CDR3 is 16 amino acids. The CDR3 protein is CASSLAPSGAGYEQYF. The CDR3 DNA reads as TGTGCCAGCAGCTTGGCCCCGAGCGGGGCGGGCTACGAGCAGTACTTC.

The chain uses TRBV9 and TRBJ2-7; a weak D match, TRBD2 (5 bases). Trimming took 3 bases from V and 2 from J, leaving 18 bases between them. The germline V gene encodes CDR1 SGDLS and CDR2 YYNGEE. The CDR3 totals 16 residues. The CDR3 DNA reads TGTGCCAGCAGCGGCGAACCGGGGAGAACTACCTACGAGCAGTACTTC. This gives the protein CASSGEPGRTTYEQYF. The full variable domain, completed using reference TRBV9 and TRBJ2-7, is DSGVTQTPKHLITATGQRVTLRCSPRSGDLSVYWYQQSLDQGLQFLIQYYNGEERAKGNILERFSAQQFPDLHSELNLSSLELGDSALYFCASSGEPGRTTYEQYFGPGTRLTVT.

The chain couples TRBV13 to TRBJ2-7; 9 nucleotides line up with TRBD2. Unmatched junction bases numbered 8, after V lost 4 bases and J lost 1 base. The CDR3 extends over 16 amino acids. Germline V lookup: CDR1 PRHDT, CDR2 FYEKMQ (reference sequence). The CDR3 DNA sequence: TGTGCCAGCAGCTCCCGACTAGCGGCCCTTTCCTACGAGCAGTACTTC. Protein product: CASSSRLAALSYEQYF.

A single count supports this clone. This sequence joins TRBV7-9 and TRBJ1-3; D is undetermined. The CDR3 has 17 amino acids. Trimming cost V 5 bases and J 0 bases, with 17 bases left between them. Germline CDR1 SEHNR, CDR2 FQNEAQ (reference sequence). This chain's CDR3 is CASSGGLLFYSGNTIYF. The CDR3, as DNA: TGTGCCAGCAGCGGAGGGCTTCTATTCTACTCTGGAAACACCATATATTTT.

The chain links TRBV27 to TRBJ1-6; TRBD1 matches at 7 bases. J lost 8 bases, V lost 7 bases, and 14 bases had no gene match. The CDR3 is made up of 16 amino acids. Germline V gene data show CDR1 as MNHEY and CDR2 as SMNVEV (reference sequence). The chain's CDR3 is CASTTLGGGWDSPLHF. CDR3 coding DNA: TGTGCCAGCACGACCCTAGGGGGCGGATGGGATTCACCCCTCCACTTT.

Here the CDR3 reads CASRGDWGVTQYF. The DNA for the CDR3 is TGTGCCAGCAGGGGGGACTGGGGGGTTACGCAGTATTTT. This chain connects TRBV7-9 to TRBJ2-3; D might be TRBD2 (6 bases). Trimming stripped 6 bases from V and 8 bases from J, with 15 bases between. CDR1 SEHNR and CDR2 FQNEAQ come from the germline V gene (reference sequence). This CDR3 has 13 amino acids.

The rearrangement joins TRBV4-2 to TRBJ1-5; TRBD1 agrees at 7 bases. Germline V lookup: CDR1 LGHNA, CDR2 YNFKEQ. V lost 3 bases and J lost 4; bases outside the gene matches: 12. CDR3 size: 17 residues. CDR3 nucleotide sequence: TGTGCCAGCAGCCACCCACAGGGGAGACTGGGGAATCAGCCCCAGCATTTT. Amino acids: CASSHPQGRLGNQPQHF.

The genes are TRBV2 and TRBJ2-5; possibly TRBD1 for D (6 bases). The end of the DNA is better explained by TRBJ2-7, so the J call may be wrong. Looked up from germline, CDR1 is SNHLY and CDR2 is FYNNEI. CDR3 length: 14 residues. The CDR3 reads CASSEAGTTYEQYF. DNA of the CDR3: TGTGCCAGCAGTGAAGCAGGGACAACCTACGAGCAGTACTTC.

This rearrangement joins TRBV4-3 to TRBJ1-4; tentative D call: TRBD1 (5 bases). The CDR3 contains 17 residues. The ends were cut back, 1 base at V and 6 bases at J, with 18 bases in the middle. Germline CDR1 LGHNA, CDR2 YSLEER. CDR3 DNA sequence: TGCGCCAGCAGCCAAGTATACGGGGACGGGAGAGATGAAAAACTGTTTTTT. Translation: CASSQVYGDGRDEKLFF.

The sample holds one count of this clone. The chain recombines TRBV10-3 with TRBJ2-2, with D possibly being TRBD2 (6 bases). Trimming removed 3 bases at V and 8 bases at J, with 10 bases between. From germline, CDR1 is ENHRY and CDR2 SYGVKD. This CDR3 is 13 amino acids long. CDR3 coding DNA: TGTGCCATCAGTGATCCAGGAGGGGGGGAGCTGTTTTTT. This codes for CAISDPGGGELFF.

Turning to this clone: Other DNA sequences in this specimen translate into the identical CDR3. J is TRBJ1-1 and V is TRBV19, with unresolved D. Germline CDR1 reads LNHDA; CDR2 reads SQIVND (reference sequence). The CDR3 runs 13 residues. Trimming left V 3 bases short and J 2 bases short, with 7 bases between. This chain's CDR3 is CASSIQLNTEAFF. The DNA for the CDR3 is TGTGCCAGTAGTATCCAACTCAACACTGAAGCTTTCTTT.

This rearrangement joins TRBV7-8 to TRBJ2-3; no clear D. Germline V gene lookup returns CDR1 SGHVS and CDR2 FQNEAQ. Trimming took 4 bases from V and 7 from J, leaving 9 bases between them. This CDR3 comprises 12 residues. CDR3 nucleotide sequence: TGTGCCAGCAGCTCAGACGGGTATACGCAGTATTTT. It translates to CASSSDGYTQYF.

The chain joins TRBV2 to TRBJ1-3; possibly TRBD1 for D (6 bases). The V end lost 6 bases, the J end lost 1 base, and 13 bases lay between the germline ends. Looked up from germline, CDR1 is SNHLY and CDR2 is FYNNEI. This CDR3 has 15 amino acids. Written as DNA, the CDR3 is TGTGCCAGCAGGGAGGAAGGGGGATCTGGAAACACCATATATTTT. It encodes CASREEGGSGNTIYF.

The chain recombines TRBV21-1 with TRBJ2-7; no DNA check was done on the table's D call, TRBD2. TRBV21-1 is reported as a pseudogene. The CDR3 loop spans 16 amino acids. The CDR3 DNA reads as TGTGCCAGCAGCAATCCCGTAGGGGGACTAGCTTACGAGCAGTACTTC. Translating it yields CASSNPVGGLAYEQYF.